This T cell receptor (beta chain) emerged from a study of CD8+ T cells in alopecia areata. Overall study results and limits: The study found that many expanded lesional clones persisted in scalp and blood during tofacitinib.

The ends lost 5 bases at V and 10 bases at J; junction bases unmatched: 16. CDR3 length equals 16 residues. CDR1 and CDR2 from the germline V gene are MGHRA and YSYEKL. Sequencing used cDNA as its template, made by extracting RNA and reverse transcribing it. Sequencing used immunoSEQ multiplex PCR; TCRdb keeps in-frame clones, though not all of them. The sample has about 200,000 clones; about 60% are singletons. Noted treatment: oral pan-JAK inhibitor, 5-10 mg twice daily. A word on this clone: Its specificity is not known.

The sequence was collected from a human donor with alopecia areata. The chain combines TRBV4-1 with TRBJ2-3; 9 nucleotides align to TRBD1. Here the sequenced sample was CD4+ T cells sorted from blood, taken at week 4, from a patient treated with tofacitinib. The CDR3 sequence: CASSSRTGADRSAQYF. Here the CDR3 DNA reads TGCGCCAGCAGCAGTCGGACAGGGGCCGACCGAAGTGCGCAGTATTTT.